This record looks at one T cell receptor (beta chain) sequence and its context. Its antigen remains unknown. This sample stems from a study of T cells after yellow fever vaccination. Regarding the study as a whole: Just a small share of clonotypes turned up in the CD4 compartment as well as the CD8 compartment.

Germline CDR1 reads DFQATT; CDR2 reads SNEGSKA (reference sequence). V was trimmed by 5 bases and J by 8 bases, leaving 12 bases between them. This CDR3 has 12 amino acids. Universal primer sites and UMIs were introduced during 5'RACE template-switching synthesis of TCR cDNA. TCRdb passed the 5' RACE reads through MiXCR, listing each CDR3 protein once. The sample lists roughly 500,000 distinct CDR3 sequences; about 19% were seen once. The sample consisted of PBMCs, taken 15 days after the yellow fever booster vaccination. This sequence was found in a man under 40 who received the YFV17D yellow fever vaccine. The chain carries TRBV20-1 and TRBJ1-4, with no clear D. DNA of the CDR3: TGCAGTGCTGCCCGCCCCTCGGAAAAACTGTTTTTT. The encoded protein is CSAARPSEKLFF.